This TCR beta chain was sequenced during a study of early T cells in non-severe SARS-CoV-2 infection. The CDR3 has 15 residues. Germline CDR1 reads SEHNR; CDR2 reads FQNEAQ (reference sequence). V lost 2 bases to trimming and J lost 0 bases, with 9 bases between them. TCRdb re-derived calls from the 5' RACE reads in MiXCR, one entry per CDR3 protein. The sample comprises about 81,000 distinct CDR3 sequences, less than 8% of which are singletons, and roughly 8.1% rests with the top ten. The sample comprised whole blood. The J gene is TRBJ2-3, the V gene TRBV7-9; D is unclear. This TCR was sampled from an adult who was a healthcare worker with PCR-confirmed SARS-CoV-2 infection or an uninfected control (not recorded which). The CDR3 DNA reads as TGTGCCAGCAGCTTATTTCTGGATAGCACAGATACGCAGTATTTT. The encoded protein is CASSLFLDSTDTQYF.